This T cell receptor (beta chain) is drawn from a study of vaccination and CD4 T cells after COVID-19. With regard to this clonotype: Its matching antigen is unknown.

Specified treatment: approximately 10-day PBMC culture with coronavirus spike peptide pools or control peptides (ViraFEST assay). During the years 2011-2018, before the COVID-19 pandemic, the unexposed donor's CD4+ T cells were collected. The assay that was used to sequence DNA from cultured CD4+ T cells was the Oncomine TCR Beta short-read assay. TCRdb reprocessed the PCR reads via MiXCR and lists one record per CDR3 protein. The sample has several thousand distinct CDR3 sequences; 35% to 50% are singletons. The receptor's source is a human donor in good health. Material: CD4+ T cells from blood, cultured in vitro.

The CDR3 region is CSARDLRGILNEQFF. CDR3 DNA sequence: TGCAGTGCTAGAGATCTACGGGGGATTCTAAATGAGCAGTTCTTC. The V and J genes are TRBV20-1 and TRBJ2-1; D perhaps matches TRBD2 (6 bases). CDR1 and CDR2 (germline): DFQATT, SNEGSKA (reference sequence). V lost 0 bases, J lost 7 bases, and 16 bases lay in between. The CDR3 runs 15 residues.